This T cell receptor beta chain is drawn from a study of vaccination effects on CD4 cells after COVID-19. For this clone: What it binds is unknown.

Using immunoSEQ multiplex PCR, the repertoire was profiled, and TCRdb retains in-frame clones only, with some absent. The repertoire holds tens of thousands of clones, with approximately 74% as singletons. Germline lookup yields CDR1 SGHRS and CDR2 YFSETQ. This CDR3 is 14 amino acids long. Losses at the gene ends were 6 bases for V and 1 base for J; bases not matched to a gene: 4. General study points: Researchers reported few convalescent patients and no early post-infection timepoints in the study. There was marked clonal contraction among infection- and vaccine-induced clones late after vaccination.

The ViraFEST assay expanded antigen-specific CD4+ T cells with viral peptide pools before sequencing. It was after around 10 days of culture that CD4+ T cells were isolated. Neither prior SARS-CoV-2 infection nor positive nucleocapsid antibodies were present in the vaccine recipients. Fresh IL-2-containing medium replaced half the medium on days 3 and 7. This sample comprised CD4+ T cells from PBMCs cultured with HCoV-NL63 spike peptides, obtained before COVID-19 vaccination. This receptor was identified in a human donor who received a COVID-19 vaccine. The V gene is TRBV5-1, the J gene TRBJ2-3; TRBD1 matches 8 bases. The CDR3 protein is CASNQGARTDTQYF. Written as DNA, the CDR3 is TGCGCCAGCAACCAGGGGGCGCGCACAGATACGCAGTATTTT.